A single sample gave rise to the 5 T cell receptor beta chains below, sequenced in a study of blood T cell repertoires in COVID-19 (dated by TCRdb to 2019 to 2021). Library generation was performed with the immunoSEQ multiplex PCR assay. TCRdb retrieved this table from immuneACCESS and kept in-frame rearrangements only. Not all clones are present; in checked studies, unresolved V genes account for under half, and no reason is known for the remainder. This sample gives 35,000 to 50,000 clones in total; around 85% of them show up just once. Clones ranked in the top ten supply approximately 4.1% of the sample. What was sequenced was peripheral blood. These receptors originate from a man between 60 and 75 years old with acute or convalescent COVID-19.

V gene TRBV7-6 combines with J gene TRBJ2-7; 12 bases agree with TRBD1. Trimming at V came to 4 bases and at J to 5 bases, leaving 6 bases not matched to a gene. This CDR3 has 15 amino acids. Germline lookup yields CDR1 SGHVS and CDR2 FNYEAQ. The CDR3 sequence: CASSSGTGGYHEQYF. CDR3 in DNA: TGTGCCAGCAGCTCCGGGACAGGGGGCTACCACGAGCAGTACTTC.

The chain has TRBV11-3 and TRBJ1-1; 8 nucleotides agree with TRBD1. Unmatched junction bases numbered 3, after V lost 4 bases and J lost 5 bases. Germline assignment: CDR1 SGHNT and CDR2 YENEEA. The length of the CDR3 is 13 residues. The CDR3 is CASSSDRGTEAFF. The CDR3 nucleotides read TGTGCCAGCAGCTCAGACAGGGGTACTGAAGCTTTCTTT.

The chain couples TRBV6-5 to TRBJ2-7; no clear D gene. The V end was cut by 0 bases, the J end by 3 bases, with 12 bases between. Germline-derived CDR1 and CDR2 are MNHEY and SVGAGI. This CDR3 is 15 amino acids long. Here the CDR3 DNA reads TGTGCCAGCAGTTACTCGATGGGCTCGGTCTACGAGCAGTACTTC. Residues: CASSYSMGSVYEQYF.

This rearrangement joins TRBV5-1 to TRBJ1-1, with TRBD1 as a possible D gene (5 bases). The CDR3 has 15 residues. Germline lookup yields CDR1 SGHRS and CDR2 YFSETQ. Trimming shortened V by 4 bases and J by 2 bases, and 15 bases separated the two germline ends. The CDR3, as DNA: TGCGCCAGCAGCGCGGGGGGAGGCCCCAACACTGAAGCTTTCTTT. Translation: CASSAGGGPNTEAFF.

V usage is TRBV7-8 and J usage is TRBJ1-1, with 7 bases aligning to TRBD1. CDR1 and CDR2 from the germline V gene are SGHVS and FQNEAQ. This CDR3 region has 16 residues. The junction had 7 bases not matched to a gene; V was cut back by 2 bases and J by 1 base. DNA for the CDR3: TGTGCCAGCAGCTTATCGGGACAGTTAAGGAACACTGAAGCTTTCTTT. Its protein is CASSLSGQLRNTEAFF.